This T cell receptor beta chain was recorded in a study of metastatic and nonmetastatic thyroid tumors. Study information: Blood and tumor or nodule tissue repertoires from malignant and benign thyroid patients were compared. Study conclusions and caveats: The reported finding was significantly higher TCR beta diversity in malignant thyroid tumors relative to benign nodules, in blood and tumor.

Nobody among the patients had been given any treatment before thyroid surgery. With MiXCR, TCRdb reprocessed the PCR reads. The repertoire has around 40,000 clones, about a sixth of them found once; the top ten carry around 5.9%. The CDR3 consists of 16 residues. V shed 4 bases and J 6 bases; nucleotides not matched to a gene: 13. Germline V lookup: CDR1 MNHEY, CDR2 SMNVEV (reference sequence). This clone showed up many times. Its antigen is not identified. J is TRBJ2-7 and V is TRBV27, with 9 bases lining up with TRBD1. This TCR derives from a male donor with papillary thyroid cancer or a benign thyroid nodule (not recorded which). Some clones in this sample may be carry-over from other donors' samples. Sequenced material: blood. CDR3 bases: TGTGCCAGCAGTTCAACCTGGACAGGGGCATCGGGCGAGCAGTACTTC. Amino acid sequence: CASSSTWTGASGEQYF.